Each of the 5 T cell receptor beta chains below was sequenced from the same sample in a study of regulatory T cells in long-lasting Graves disease. In building TCR beta libraries, iRepertoire HTBI primers were used together with Arm-PCR of CDR3 regions. TCRdb re-called the multiplex PCR reads with MiXCR, one entry per CDR3 protein. The repertoire includes hundreds of thousands of distinct CDR3 sequences, around 16% of them detected once, and 9.5% to 15% sits in the top ten. The time point denotes: newly diagnosed GD, antithyroid drugs for less than 3 months. Isolated PBMC RNA provided the starting material for the TCR library. The sample was also linked to a second study, of T cells in Graves' hyperthyroidism and ophthalmopathy.

The sequences come from peripheral blood mononuclear cells (PBMCs), collected at new diagnosis, from a patient treated with antithyroid drugs. These receptors all come from a man aged 18 to 29 with Graves disease.

A few counts support this clonotype. The chain has TRBV7-8 and TRBJ1-1, with D possibly being TRBD1 (6 bases). Germline loops: CDR1 SGHVS, CDR2 FQNEAQ. V lost 5 bases, J lost 8 bases, and 15 bases lay in between. This CDR3 has 13 amino acids. The CDR3 DNA is TGTGCCAGCAGCCACCGGACGGGGGCCGAAGCTTTCTTT. Its translation: CASSHRTGAEAFF.

This clonotype has at least ten counts. This chain connects TRBV9 to TRBJ2-7, with TRBD2 as a possible D gene (5 bases). The CDR3 loop spans 15 amino acids. Germline V gives CDR1 SGDLS, CDR2 YYNGEE. Trimming removed 3 bases from V and 1 base from J, with 14 bases in between. The CDR3 loop is CASSASGSGSYEQYF. The CDR3 DNA reads TGTGCCAGCAGCGCGAGCGGCTCTGGGTCCTACGAGCAGTACTTC.

In its sample, this clonotype was seen a few times. J is TRBJ1-4 and V is TRBV5-1, with TRBD1 matching 9 bases. The junction had 9 bases not matched to a gene; V was cut back by 4 bases and J by 8 bases. The length of the CDR3 is 15 residues. Per germline, CDR1 SGHRS and CDR2 YFSETQ. In DNA, the CDR3 is TGCGCCAGCAGCGCCGCCGGGACAGGGCAAGAAAAACTGTTTTTT. This translates into CASSAAGTGQEKLFF.

In its sample, this clonotype was seen many times. The rearrangement uses TRBV20-1 and TRBJ2-7, with D possibly called TRBD1 or TRBD2 (5 bases each). The V gene lost 3 bases and the J gene lost 2 bases, with 17 bases spanning the gap. Germline V gene lookup returns CDR1 DFQATT and CDR2 SNEGSKA (reference sequence). The CDR3 length is 15 residues. In DNA, the CDR3 is TGCAGTGCTAGCCCCCCAGGGACCTACCCCTACGAGCAGTACTTC. This encodes CSASPPGTYPYEQYF.

This clonotype appeared many times. The genes are TRBV12-3 or TRBV12-4 and TRBJ2-3; TRBD2 agrees at 8 bases. V lost 5 bases and J lost 4; bases outside the gene matches: 8. CDR3 length: 15 residues. The CDR3 DNA reads as TGTGCCAGCAGTCCACGGACCGGGAGGGCAGATACGCAGTATTTT. Translated, it gives CASSPRTGRADTQYF.